This T cell receptor beta chain stems from a study of CD8+CD57+ T cells in acquired aplastic anemia. Broader study findings: Patients and controls had in common 25 to 30 CD8+ CDR3 sequences.

As concerns this clonotype: Its specificity is unknown.

The template used for profiling TCR beta VDJ and CDR3 was genomic DNA. One entry per CDR3 protein results from TCRdb running MiXCR on the reads. Here the sample spans more than 200,000 distinct CDR3 sequences, under 55% being singletons. Trimming removed 6 bases at V and 6 bases at J, with 18 bases between. The CDR3 length is 14 residues. The germline CDR1 and CDR2 sequences are SEHNR and FQNEAQ (reference sequence). It was patients with CD8+CD57+ cell expansion by flow cytometry who were chosen for sequencing. Sequencing was done on a sample of sorted CD4+, CD8+, or CD8+CD57+ T cells (not recorded which) from PBMCs. This TCR came from a human donor with aplastic anemia. The chain joins TRBV7-9 to TRBJ2-7, with D perhaps TRBD1 (5 bases). CDR3 sequence (DNA): TGTGCCAGCAGAATCGACAGTTTATCATCCGAGCAGTACTTC. Amino acids: CASRIDSLSSEQYF.